This TCR beta chain stems from a study of radiation and T cells in renal cell carcinoma. The time point was: baseline pretreatment blood. The treatment: 15 Gy SBRT to primary tumor, nephrectomy 4 weeks later. TCRdb keeps only in-frame clones here, not all; method: immunoSEQ multiplex PCR. The repertoire holds around 140,000 clones, roughly 83% seen once, with approximately 24% in the top ten. In germline, CDR1 is ENHRY, CDR2 SYGVKD. V lost 2 bases, J lost 1 base, and 10 bases stayed unmatched. CDR3 length: 18 residues. This receptor was taken from a woman aged 50 to 60 with renal cell carcinoma. Sequencing was performed on blood, taken from a patient whose treatment included radiotherapy and nephrectomy. J is TRBJ1-1 and V is TRBV10-3; the match to TRBD1 covers 10 bases. The CDR3 DNA follows: TGTGCCATCAGTGAGCGACAGGGGGCCCTTGCGACGAACACTGAAGCTTTCTTT. This gives the protein CAISERQGALATNTEAFF.